This TCR beta chain was observed in a study of T-cell reconstitution after alpha-beta-depleted transplantation in children. Unique molecular identifiers were incorporated during preparation of the TCRbeta library. MiXCR was run by TCRdb on the PCR reads, yielding one entry per CDR3 protein. Here the sample spans approximately 220,000 distinct CDR3 sequences, roughly 18% being singletons. Trimming removed 0 bases from V and 12 bases from J, with 12 bases in between. The length of the CDR3 is 12 residues. CDR1 and CDR2 from the germline V gene are SQVTM and ANQGSEA. Concerning this clonotype: What it recognizes is unknown.

Study-level results: After transplant, at about two months, alpha-beta T cells were reportedly derived from several hundred expanded graft clones. Recipient T cells and thymic progenitors that survived gave rise to the high TCRbeta diversity observed at day 60 in some patients.

The clonotype was recovered from a male patient between 2 and 9 years old who had a stem cell transplant for acute lymphoblastic leukemia, so the T cells may come from the graft donor. V gene TRBV29-1 combines with J gene TRBJ2-1, with D perhaps TRBD2 (6 bases). The starting material was PBMCs, mostly from graft donor cells, obtained 360 days after TCRalphabeta/CD19-depleted stem cell transplant. The CDR3 DNA sequence: TGCAGCGTTGAAGAGGTGTGGGACTGGCAGTTCTTC. This sequence encodes CSVEEVWDWQFF.